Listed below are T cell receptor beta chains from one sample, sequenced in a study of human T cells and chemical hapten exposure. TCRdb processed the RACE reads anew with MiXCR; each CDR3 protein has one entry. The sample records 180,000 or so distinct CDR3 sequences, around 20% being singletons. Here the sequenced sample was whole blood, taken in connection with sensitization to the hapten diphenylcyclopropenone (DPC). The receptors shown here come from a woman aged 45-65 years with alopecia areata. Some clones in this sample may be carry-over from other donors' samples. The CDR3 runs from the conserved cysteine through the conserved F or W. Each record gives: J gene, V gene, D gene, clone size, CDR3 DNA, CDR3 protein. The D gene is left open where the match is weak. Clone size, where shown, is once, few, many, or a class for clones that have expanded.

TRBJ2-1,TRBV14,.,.,TGTGCCAGCAGCCAAGAGGAGGCCCAAAGTTACAATGAGCAGTTCTTC,CASSQEEAQSYNEQFF
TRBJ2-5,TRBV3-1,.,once,TGTGCCAGCAGCCCTCAATACAGAGTGGAGACCCAGTACTTC,CASSPQYRVETQYF
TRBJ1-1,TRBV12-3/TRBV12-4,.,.,TGTGCCAGCAGTTTAAGTTGGACGGGGGTCACTGAAGCTTTCTTT,CASSLSWTGVTEAFF
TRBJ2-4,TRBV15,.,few,TGTGCCACCAGCAGAGATCCAGGGAGCAAAAACATTCAGTACTTC,CATSRDPGSKNIQYF
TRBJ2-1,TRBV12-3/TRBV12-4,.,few,TGTGCCAGCAATAGACAGGATTACAATGAGCAGTTCTTC,CASNRQDYNEQFF
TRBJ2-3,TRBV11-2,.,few,TGTGCCAGCAGCTTAAGCCCGGCAGATACGCAGTATTTT,CASSLSPADTQYF
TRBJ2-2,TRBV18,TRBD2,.,TGTGCCAGCTCACCGGCGGGAGTCACCGGGGAGCTGTTTTTT,CASSPAGVTGELFF
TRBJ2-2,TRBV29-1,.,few,TGCAGCGTTGTCCTAGCTGCTGGGGAGCTGTTTTTT,CSVVLAAGELFF
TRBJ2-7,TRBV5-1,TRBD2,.,TGCGCCAGCAGCTTGGCGGTTGGTAGCGGGAGGGACGAGCAGTACTTC,CASSLAVGSGRDEQYF
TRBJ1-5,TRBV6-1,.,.,TGTGCCAGCAGTGAAGCCGCCCCAGAGGACAGCAATCAGCCCCAGCATTTT,CASSEAAPEDSNQPQHF
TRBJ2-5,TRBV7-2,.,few,TGTGCCAGCAGCCCATTCTCAGGTTCACAAGAGACCCAGTACTTC,CASSPFSGSQETQYF
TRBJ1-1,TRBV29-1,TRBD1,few,TGCAGCGTAACCGGACAGGGGAACACTGAAGCTTTCTTT,CSVTGQGNTEAFF
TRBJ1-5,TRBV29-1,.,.,TGCAGCGCCAGGGTGAACAATCAGCCCCAGCATTTT,CSARVNNQPQHF
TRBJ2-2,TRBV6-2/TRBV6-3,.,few,TGTGCCAGCAGTCCCCGTTGGGGGGCTGGGACCGGGGAGCTGTTTTTT,CASSPRWGAGTGELFF
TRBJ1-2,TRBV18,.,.,TGTGCCAGCTCACCCCAGGGCTTTGGCTACACCTTC,CASSPQGFGYTF
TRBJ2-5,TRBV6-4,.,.,TGTGCCAGCAGTGAAACAGCACAAGAGACCCAGTACTTC,CASSETAQETQYF
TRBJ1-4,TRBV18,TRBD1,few,TGTGCCAGCTCTCAAACAGGGGGTTGGAGTGAAAAACTGTTTTTT,CASSQTGGWSEKLFF
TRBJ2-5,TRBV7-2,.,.,TGTGCCAGCAGCTTAGTTGCGCGGCAAGAGACCCAGTACTTC,CASSLVARQETQYF
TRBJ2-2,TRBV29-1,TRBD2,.,TGCAGCGTTGCTGTAGCGGGAGTTACCGGGGAGCTGTTTTTT,CSVAVAGVTGELFF
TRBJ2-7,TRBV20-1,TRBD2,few,TGCAGTGCTGGGGGGGTAGGGTCCAAGGACGAGCAGTACTTC,CSAGGVGSKDEQYF
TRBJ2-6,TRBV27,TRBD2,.,TGTGCCTCATTGACGCGGGGGTCGCCTACTTCTGGGGCCAACGTCCTGACTTTC,CASLTRGSPTSGANVLTF
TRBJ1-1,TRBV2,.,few,TGTGCCAGCACAGTCACTACCTACACTGAAGCTTTCTTT,CASTVTTYTEAFF
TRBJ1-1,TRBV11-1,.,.,TGTGCCAGCAGCTTATTAACGAACACTGAAGCTTTCTTT,CASSLLTNTEAFF
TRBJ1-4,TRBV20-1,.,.,TGCAGTGCTAGGGGGGGAACTAATGAAAAACTGTTTTTT,CSARGGTNEKLFF
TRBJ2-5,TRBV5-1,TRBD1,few,TGCGCCAGCGGCAGGGACAGTCAAGAGACCCAGTACTTC,CASGRDSQETQYF
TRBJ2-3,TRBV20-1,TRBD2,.,TGCAGTGCTAGTGGGGAGGGCCGTGATACGCAGTATTTT,CSASGEGRDTQYF
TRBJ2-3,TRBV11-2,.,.,TGTGCCAGCAGCTGGGGGGGGGCCCACACAGATACGCAGTATTTT,CASSWGGAHTDTQYF
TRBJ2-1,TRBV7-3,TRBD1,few,TGTGCCAGCAGCCCCCGGGACAGCGCCCACAATGAGCAGTTCTTC,CASSPRDSAHNEQFF
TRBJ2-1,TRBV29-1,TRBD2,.,TGCAGCGTTGACAGCGGGAAGTCCTACAATGAGCAGTTCTTC,CSVDSGKSYNEQFF